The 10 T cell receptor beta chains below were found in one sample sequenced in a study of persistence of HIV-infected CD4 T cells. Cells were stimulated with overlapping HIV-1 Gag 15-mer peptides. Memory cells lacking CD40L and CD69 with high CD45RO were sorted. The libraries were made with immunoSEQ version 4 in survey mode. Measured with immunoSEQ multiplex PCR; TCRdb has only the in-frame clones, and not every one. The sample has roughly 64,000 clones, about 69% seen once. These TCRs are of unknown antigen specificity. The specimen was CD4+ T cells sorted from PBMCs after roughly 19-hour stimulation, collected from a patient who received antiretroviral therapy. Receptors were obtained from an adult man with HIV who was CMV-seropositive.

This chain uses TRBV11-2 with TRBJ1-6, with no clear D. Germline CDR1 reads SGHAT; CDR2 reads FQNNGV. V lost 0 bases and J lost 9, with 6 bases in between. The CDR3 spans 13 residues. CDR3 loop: CASSLDRRSPLHF. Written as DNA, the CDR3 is TGTGCCAGCAGCTTAGATCGACGTTCACCCCTCCACTTT.

In nucleotides, the CDR3 is TGTGCCACCAGTGATCCCGGACAGGGGCCGAGCTCTGGGGCCAACGTCCTGACTTTC. Translation gives CATSDPGQGPSSGANVLTF. The chain employs TRBV24-1 and TRBJ2-6; TRBD1 agrees at 9 bases. Trimming at V came to 3 bases and at J to 0 bases, leaving 8 bases not matched to a gene. This CDR3 comprises 19 residues. Germline assignment: CDR1 KGHDR and CDR2 SFDVKD.

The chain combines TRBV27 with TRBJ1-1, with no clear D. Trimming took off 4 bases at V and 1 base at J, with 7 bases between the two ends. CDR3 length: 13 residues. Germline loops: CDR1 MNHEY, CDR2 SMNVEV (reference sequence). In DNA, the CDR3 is TGTGCCAGCAGTTACTTGGGGAACACTGAAGCTTTCTTT. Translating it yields CASSYLGNTEAFF.

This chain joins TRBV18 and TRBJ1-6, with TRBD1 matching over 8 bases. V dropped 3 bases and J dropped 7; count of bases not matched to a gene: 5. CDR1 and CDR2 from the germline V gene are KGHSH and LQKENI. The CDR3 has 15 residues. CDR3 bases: TGTGCCAGCTCACCGGGACAGGCCCTAAATTCACCCCTCCACTTT. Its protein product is CASSPGQALNSPLHF.

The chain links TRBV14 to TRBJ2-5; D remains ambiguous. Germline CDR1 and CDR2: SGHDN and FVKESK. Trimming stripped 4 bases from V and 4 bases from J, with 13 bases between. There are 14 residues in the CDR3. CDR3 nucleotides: TGTGCCAGCAGCCGGAAACTTGTTTCAGAGACCCAGTACTTC. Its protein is CASSRKLVSETQYF.

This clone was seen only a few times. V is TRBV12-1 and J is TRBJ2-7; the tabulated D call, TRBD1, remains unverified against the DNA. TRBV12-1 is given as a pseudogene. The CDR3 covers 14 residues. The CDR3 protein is CASSFEQGTYEQYF. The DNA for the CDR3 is TGTGCCAGCAGCTTTGAGCAGGGGACCTACGAGCAGTACTTC.

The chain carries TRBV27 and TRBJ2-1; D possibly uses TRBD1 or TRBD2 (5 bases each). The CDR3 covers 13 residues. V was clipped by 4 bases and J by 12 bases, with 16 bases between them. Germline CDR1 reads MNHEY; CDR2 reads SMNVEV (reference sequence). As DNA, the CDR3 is TGTGCCAGCAGTTGGGGGAGTCAAGGGGTGCAGTTCTTC. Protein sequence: CASSWGSQGVQFF.

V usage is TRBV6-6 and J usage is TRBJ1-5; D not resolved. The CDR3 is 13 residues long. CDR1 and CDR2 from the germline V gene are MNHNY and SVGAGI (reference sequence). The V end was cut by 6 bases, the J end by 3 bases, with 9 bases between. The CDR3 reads CASSPGNNQPQHF. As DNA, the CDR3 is TGTGCCAGCAGCCCAGGAAACAATCAGCCCCAGCATTTT.

The CDR3 DNA reads TGTGCCAGCAGTCCCCGGGTAACTAATGAAAAACTGTTTTTT. This codes for CASSPRVTNEKLFF. The chain employs TRBV27 and TRBJ1-4; D gene uncertain. Germline CDR1 reads MNHEY; CDR2 reads SMNVEV (reference sequence). The CDR3 sequence is 14 residues long. The V gene lost 5 bases and the J gene lost 1 base, with 8 bases spanning the gap.

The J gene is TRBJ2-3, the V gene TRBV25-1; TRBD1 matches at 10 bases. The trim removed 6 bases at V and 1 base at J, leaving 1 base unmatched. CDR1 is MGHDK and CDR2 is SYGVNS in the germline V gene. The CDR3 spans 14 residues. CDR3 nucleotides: TGTGCCAGCAGAGGGACAGGGGGCACAGATACGCAGTATTTT. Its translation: CASRGTGGTDTQYF.